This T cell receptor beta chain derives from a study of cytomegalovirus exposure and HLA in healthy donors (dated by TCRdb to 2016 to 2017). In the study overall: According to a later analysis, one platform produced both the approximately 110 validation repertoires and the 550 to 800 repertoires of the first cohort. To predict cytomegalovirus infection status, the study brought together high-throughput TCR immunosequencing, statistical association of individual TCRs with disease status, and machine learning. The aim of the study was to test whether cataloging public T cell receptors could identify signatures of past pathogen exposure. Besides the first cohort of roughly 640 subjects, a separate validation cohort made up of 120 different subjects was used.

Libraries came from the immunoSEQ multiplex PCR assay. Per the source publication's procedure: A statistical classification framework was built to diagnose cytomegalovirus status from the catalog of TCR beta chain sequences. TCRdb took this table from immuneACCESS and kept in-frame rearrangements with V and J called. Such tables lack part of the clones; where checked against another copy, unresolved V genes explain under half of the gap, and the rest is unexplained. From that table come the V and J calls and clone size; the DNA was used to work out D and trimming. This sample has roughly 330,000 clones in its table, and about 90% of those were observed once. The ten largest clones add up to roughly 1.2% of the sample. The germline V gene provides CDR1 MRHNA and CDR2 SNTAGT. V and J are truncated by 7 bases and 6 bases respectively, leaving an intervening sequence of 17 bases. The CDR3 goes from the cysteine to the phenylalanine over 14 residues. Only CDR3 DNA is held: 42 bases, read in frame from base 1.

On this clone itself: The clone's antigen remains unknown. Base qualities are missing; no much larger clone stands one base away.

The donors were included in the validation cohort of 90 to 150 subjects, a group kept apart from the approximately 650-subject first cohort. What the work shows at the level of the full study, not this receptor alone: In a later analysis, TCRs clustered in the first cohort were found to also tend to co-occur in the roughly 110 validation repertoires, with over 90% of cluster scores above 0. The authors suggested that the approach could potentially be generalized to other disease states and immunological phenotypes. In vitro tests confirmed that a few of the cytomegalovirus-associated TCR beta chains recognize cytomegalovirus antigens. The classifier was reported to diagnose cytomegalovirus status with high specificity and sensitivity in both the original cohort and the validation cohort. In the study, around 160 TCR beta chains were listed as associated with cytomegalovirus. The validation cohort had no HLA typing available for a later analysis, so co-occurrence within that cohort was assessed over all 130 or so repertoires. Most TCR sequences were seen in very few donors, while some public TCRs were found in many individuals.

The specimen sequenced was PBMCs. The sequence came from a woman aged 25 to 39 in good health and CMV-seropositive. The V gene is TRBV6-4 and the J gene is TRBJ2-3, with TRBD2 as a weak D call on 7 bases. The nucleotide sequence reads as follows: TGTGCCAGCACCGAGAGGGGGGGGGCCGATACGCAGTATTTT. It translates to CASTERGGADTQYF.